One and the same sample provided the 16 T cell receptor beta chains below, sequenced in a study of response to subunit inactivated influenza vaccine. MiXCR was run by TCRdb on the RT-PCR reads, yielding one entry per CDR3 protein. The table shows 450,000 to 500,000 distinct CDR3 sequences, with 9.5% to 13% occurring only once. The sequenced sample was PBMCs from blood, obtained roughly 46 days after vaccination. These receptor sequences come from a man aged 50-59 years who received an inactivated influenza vaccine.

This clonotype was picked up many times. The CDR3 sequence is CASSPGLAGELAPYEQYF. As DNA, the CDR3 is TGTGCCAGCAGCCCCGGACTAGCGGGTGAACTAGCCCCCTACGAGCAGTACTTC. V is TRBV13 and J is TRBJ2-7, with 11 bases lining up with TRBD2. V lost 5 bases to trimming and J lost 2 bases; unmatched junction nucleotides: 14. The CDR3 runs to 18 residues. CDR1 PRHDT and CDR2 FYEKMQ come from the germline V gene (reference sequence).

The chain joins TRBV4-2 to TRBJ1-2; no clear D gene. From germline, CDR1 is LGHNA and CDR2 YNFKEQ. V shed 0 bases and J shed 2 bases, with 10 bases lying between them. The CDR3 consists of 15 residues. CDR3 in DNA: TGTGCCAGCAGCCAAGATGCCGCCGGGAACTATGGCTACACCTTC. Amino acids: CASSQDAAGNYGYTF.

This clonotype has at least ten counts. The V call is TRBV27, the J call TRBJ2-5, with no clear D. The CDR3 consists of 14 residues. Germline loops: CDR1 MNHEY, CDR2 SMNVEV (reference sequence). V was trimmed by 5 bases and J by 3 bases, leaving 13 bases between them. The chain's CDR3 is CASSPSVVEETQYF. The CDR3 nucleotides read TGTGCCAGCAGTCCCAGTGTAGTCGAAGAGACCCAGTACTTC.

At least ten counts were recorded for this clonotype. The CDR3 is CASSQVRGPANTQYF. For the CDR3, the DNA is TGCGCCAGCAGCCAAGTCCGGGGACCGGCGAATACGCAGTATTTT. The J gene is TRBJ2-3, the V gene TRBV4-1; D might be TRBD1 or TRBD2, each matching 5 bases. The germline V gene encodes CDR1 MGHRA and CDR2 YSYEKL. This CDR3 has 15 amino acids. Trimming stripped 1 base from V and 7 bases from J, with 15 bases between.

The sample holds a few counts of this clonotype. V gene TRBV20-1 combines with J gene TRBJ2-2; perhaps TRBD1 as D (5 bases). The CDR3 spans 17 residues. CDR1 and CDR2 (germline): DFQATT, SNEGSKA (reference sequence). Trimming shortened V by 1 base and J by 0 bases, and 15 bases separated the two germline ends. The CDR3 nucleotides read TGCAGTGCTAGAGGGCAGGGTGGTGGGGCGAACACCGGGGAGCTGTTTTTT. Its translation: CSARGQGGGANTGELFF.

This clonotype was detected only a few times. The chain links TRBV12-3 or TRBV12-4 to TRBJ1-5; possible D gene TRBD1, 5 bases. Trimming left V 5 bases short and J 3 bases short, with 11 bases between. The CDR3 has 14 residues. The CDR3 DNA reads TGTGCCAGCAGTACTCGGGGGTACAATCAGCCCCAGCATTTT. Translation gives CASSTRGYNQPQHF.

This clonotype has only a few counts. V usage is TRBV11-2 and J usage is TRBJ2-3; perhaps TRBD2 as D (7 bases). CDR1 is SGHAT and CDR2 is FQNNGV in the germline V gene. V was shortened by 3 bases and J by 4 bases, with 14 bases between the two germline ends. CDR3 length equals 15 residues. The DNA for the CDR3 is TGTGCCAGCAGCTTGGGGGGGGCGACGGCAGATACGCAGTATTTT. This sequence encodes CASSLGGATADTQYF.

This clonotype was counted only a few times. V is TRBV7-2 and J is TRBJ2-7; TRBD1 might be the D (6 bases). V was cut by 2 bases and J by 2 bases, with 13 bases left in between. This CDR3 spans 15 amino acids. The V gene's germline CDR1 is SGHTA and CDR2 FQGNSA. The CDR3 nucleotides are TGTGCCAGCAGCTTAACAGGACAGCCTACCTACGAGCAGTACTTC. Amino acid sequence: CASSLTGQPTYEQYF.

The rearrangement joins TRBV7-3 to TRBJ2-7; D possibly corresponds to TRBD1 (6 bases). V lost 1 base, J lost 3 bases, and 13 bases lay in between. CDR1 SGHTA and CDR2 FQGTGA come from the germline V gene. There are 15 residues in the CDR3. CDR3 region: CASSLNPTGVYEQYF. As DNA, the CDR3 is TGTGCCAGCAGCTTAAACCCGACAGGAGTCTACGAGCAGTACTTC.

This clonotype has ten or more counts. The chain employs TRBV11-1 and TRBJ2-1, with D maybe TRBD2 (5 bases). The CDR3 is made up of 18 amino acids. Germline V lookup: CDR1 SGHAT, CDR2 FQDESV (reference sequence). V was cut by 5 bases and J by 4 bases, with 24 bases left in between. As DNA, the CDR3 is TGTGCCAGCAGCCCGATATCGACTCGACGGGGTTGGTACAATGAGCAGTTCTTC. It specifies CASSPISTRRGWYNEQFF. Using reference TRBV11-1 and TRBJ2-1 for the parts outside the CDR3, the full variable domain is EAEVAQSPRYKITEKSQAVAFWCDPISGHATLYWYRQILGQGPELLVQFQDESVVDDSQLPKDRFSAERLKGVDSTLKIQPAELGDSAMYLCASSPISTRRGWYNEQFFGPGTRLTVL.

CDR3 sequence reads: CASSLAPGMSNQPQHF. Written as DNA, the CDR3 is TGTGCCAGCAGCTTAGCCCCGGGGATGAGCAATCAGCCCCAGCATTTT. The chain uses TRBV7-2 and TRBJ1-5; D ambiguous. The CDR3 is made up of 16 amino acids. V dropped 0 bases and J dropped 1 base, with 10 bases sitting between them. The germline V gene has CDR1 SGHTA and CDR2 FQGNSA.

This clonotype was counted a few times. This chain uses TRBV30 with TRBJ2-1; D not resolved. V gave up 1 base and J gave up 8 bases, with 9 bases separating them. CDR3 size: 12 residues. Germline CDR1 GTSNPN, CDR2 SVGIG (reference sequence). In DNA form, the CDR3 reads TGTGCCTGGAGTGATCTGACCCATGAGCAGTTCTTC. It is translated as CAWSDLTHEQFF.

The V and J genes are TRBV14 and TRBJ1-3; possibly TRBD1 for D (5 bases). Germline lookup yields CDR1 SGHDN and CDR2 FVKESK. The V and J ends lost 1 base and 2 bases respectively, with 9 bases between them. The CDR3 covers 15 residues. CDR3 sequence: CASSQVGRAGNTIYF. CDR3 bases: TGTGCCAGCAGCCAAGTGGGCAGGGCTGGAAACACCATATATTTT.

This clonotype came up many times. V gene TRBV18 combines with J gene TRBJ2-3, with D perhaps matching TRBD2 (5 bases). The length of the CDR3 is 16 residues. The V gene lost 1 base and the J gene lost 1 base, with 12 bases spanning the gap. Germline-derived CDR1 and CDR2 are KGHSH and LQKENI. CDR3 region: CASSPRVIGGTDTQYF. CDR3 in DNA: TGTGCCAGCTCACCACGGGTGATCGGGGGCACAGATACGCAGTATTTT. Looking up the rest from reference TRBV18 and TRBJ2-3 gives the full variable domain: NAGVMQNPRHLVRRRGQEARLRCSPMKGHSHVYWYRQLPEEGLKFMVYLQKENIIDESGMPKERFSAEFPKEGPSILRIQQVVRGDSAAYFCASSPRVIGGTDTQYFGPGTRLTVL.

The V and J genes are TRBV5-1 and TRBJ1-1, with no clear D. CDR1 is SGHRS, CDR2 YFSETQ, per germline. This CDR3 has 14 amino acids. Between the trimmed V and J ends, which lost 7 bases and 3 bases, there was a span of 16 bases. The CDR3 region has the DNA TGCGCCAGCGTCCCAGGCGCGGGAGACACTGAAGCTTTCTTT. Translating it yields CASVPGAGDTEAFF.

The rearrangement links TRBV20-1 to TRBJ2-1; D is unresolved. The V gene's germline CDR1 is DFQATT and CDR2 SNEGSKA (reference sequence). V was pared by 7 bases and J by 4 bases, with 11 bases between. The CDR3 extends over 12 amino acids. The CDR3 DNA reads TGCAGTGTTGAGAGAGGTTACAATGAGCAGTTCTTC. Translation gives CSVERGYNEQFF.